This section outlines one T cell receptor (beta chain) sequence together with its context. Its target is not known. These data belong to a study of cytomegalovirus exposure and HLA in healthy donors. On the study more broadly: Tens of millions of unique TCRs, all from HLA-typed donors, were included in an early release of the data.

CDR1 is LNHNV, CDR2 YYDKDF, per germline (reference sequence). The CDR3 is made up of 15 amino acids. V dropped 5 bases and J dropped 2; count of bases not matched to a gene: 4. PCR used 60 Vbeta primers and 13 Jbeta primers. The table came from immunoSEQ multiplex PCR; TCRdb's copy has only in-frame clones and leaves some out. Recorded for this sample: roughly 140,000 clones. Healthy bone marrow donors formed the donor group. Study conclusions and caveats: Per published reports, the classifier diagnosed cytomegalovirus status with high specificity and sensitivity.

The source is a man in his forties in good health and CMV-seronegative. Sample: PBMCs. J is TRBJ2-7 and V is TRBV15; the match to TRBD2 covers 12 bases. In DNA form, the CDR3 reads TGTGCCACCAGCCTAAGACTAGCGGGGGCCTACGAGCAGTACTTC. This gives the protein CATSLRLAGAYEQYF. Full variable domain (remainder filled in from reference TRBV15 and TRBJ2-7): DAMVIQNPRYQVTQFGKPVTLSCSQTLNHNVMYWYQQKSSQAPKLLFHYYDKDFNNEADTPDNFQSRRPNTSFCFLDIRSPGLGDTAMYLCATSLRLAGAYEQYFGPGTRLTVT.